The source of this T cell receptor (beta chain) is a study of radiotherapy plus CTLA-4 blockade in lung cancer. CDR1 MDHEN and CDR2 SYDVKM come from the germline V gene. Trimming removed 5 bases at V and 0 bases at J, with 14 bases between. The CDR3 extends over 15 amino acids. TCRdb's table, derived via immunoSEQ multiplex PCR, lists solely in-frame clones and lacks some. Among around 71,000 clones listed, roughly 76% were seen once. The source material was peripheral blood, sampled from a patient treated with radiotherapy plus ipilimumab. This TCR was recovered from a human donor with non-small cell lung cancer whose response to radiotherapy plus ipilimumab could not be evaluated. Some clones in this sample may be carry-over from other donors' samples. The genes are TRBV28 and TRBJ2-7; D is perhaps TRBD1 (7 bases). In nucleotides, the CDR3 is TGTGCCAGCAGTCCAGGAGGGACAGCCTCCTACGAGCAGTACTTC. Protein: CASSPGGTASYEQYF.